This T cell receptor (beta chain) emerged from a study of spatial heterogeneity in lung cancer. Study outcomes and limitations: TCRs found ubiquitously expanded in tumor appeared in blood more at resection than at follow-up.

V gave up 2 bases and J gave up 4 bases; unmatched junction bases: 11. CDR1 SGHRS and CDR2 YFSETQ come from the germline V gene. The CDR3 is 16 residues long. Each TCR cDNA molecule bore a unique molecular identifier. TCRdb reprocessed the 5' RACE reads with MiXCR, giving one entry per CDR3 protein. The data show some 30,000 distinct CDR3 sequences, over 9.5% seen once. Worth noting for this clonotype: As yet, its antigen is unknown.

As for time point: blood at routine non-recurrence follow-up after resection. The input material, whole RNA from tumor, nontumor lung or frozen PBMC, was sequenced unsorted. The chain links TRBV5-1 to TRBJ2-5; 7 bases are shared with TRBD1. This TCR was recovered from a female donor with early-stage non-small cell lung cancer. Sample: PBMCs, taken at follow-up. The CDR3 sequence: CASSFDRVVIGETQYF. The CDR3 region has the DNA TGCGCCAGCAGCTTCGACAGGGTGGTGATTGGAGAGACCCAGTACTTC.